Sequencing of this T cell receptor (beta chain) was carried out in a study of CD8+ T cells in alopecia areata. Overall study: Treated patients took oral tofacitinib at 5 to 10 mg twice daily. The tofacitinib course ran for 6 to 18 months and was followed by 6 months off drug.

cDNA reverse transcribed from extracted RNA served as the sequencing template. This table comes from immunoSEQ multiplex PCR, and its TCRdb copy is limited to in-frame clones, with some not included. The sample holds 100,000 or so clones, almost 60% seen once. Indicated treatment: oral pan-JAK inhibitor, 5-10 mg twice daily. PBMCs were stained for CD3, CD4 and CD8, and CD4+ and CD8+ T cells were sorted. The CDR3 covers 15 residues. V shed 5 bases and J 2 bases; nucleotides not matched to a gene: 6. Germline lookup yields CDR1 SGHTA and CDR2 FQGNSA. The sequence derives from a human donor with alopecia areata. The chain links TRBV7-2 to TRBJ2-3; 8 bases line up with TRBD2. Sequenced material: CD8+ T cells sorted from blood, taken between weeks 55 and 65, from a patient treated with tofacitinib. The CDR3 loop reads CASSHSGAPTDTQYF. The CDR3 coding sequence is TGTGCCAGCAGCCATAGCGGGGCTCCCACAGATACGCAGTATTTT.